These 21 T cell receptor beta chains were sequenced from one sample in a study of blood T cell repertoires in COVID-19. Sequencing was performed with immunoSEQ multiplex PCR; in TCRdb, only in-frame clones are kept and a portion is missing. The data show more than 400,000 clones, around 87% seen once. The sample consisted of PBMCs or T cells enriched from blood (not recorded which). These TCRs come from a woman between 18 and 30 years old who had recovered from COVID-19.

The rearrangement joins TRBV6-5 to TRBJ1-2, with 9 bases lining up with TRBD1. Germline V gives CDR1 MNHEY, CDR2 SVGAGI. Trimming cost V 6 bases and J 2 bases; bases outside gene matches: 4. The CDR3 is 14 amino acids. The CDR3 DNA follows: TGTGCCAGCAGCCGGGACAGGGTGAACTATGGCTACACCTTC. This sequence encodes CASSRDRVNYGYTF.

The CDR3 loop is CASSQEGNGGGDYEQYF. The CDR3 nucleotides are TGTGCCAGCAGCCAAGAGGGAAATGGGGGGGGTGACTACGAGCAGTACTTC. This chain joins TRBV3-1 (or the pseudogene TRBV3-2) and TRBJ2-7; TRBD2 agrees at 7 bases. The ends lost 0 bases at V and 3 bases at J; junction bases unmatched: 11. Germline CDR1 and CDR2: LGHDT and YNNKEL (reference sequence). The CDR3 consists of 17 residues.

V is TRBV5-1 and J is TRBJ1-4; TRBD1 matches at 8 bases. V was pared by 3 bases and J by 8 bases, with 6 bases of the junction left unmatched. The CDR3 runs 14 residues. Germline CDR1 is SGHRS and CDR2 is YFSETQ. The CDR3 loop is CASSSLGQGEKLFF. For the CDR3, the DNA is TGCGCCAGCAGCTCACTCGGACAGGGAGAAAAACTGTTTTTT.

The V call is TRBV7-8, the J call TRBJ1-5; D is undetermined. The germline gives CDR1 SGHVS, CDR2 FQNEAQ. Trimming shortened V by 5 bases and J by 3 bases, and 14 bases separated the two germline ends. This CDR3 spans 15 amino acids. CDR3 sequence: CASSPVGRDNQPQHF. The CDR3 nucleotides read TGTGCCAGCAGCCCAGTCGGGCGGGACAATCAGCCCCAGCATTTT. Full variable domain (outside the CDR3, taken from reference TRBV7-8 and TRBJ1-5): GAGVSQSPRYKVAKRGQDVALRCDPISGHVSLFWYQQALGQGPEFLTYFQNEAQLDKSGLPSDRFFAERPEGSVSTLKIQRTQQEDSAVYLCASSPVGRDNQPQHFGDGTRLSIL.

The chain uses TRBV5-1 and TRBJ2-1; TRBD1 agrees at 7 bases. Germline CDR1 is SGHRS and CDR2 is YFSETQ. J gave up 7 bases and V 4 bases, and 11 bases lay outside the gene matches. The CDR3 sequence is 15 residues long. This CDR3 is CASSPPTRGPNEQFF. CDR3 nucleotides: TGCGCCAGCAGCCCTCCCACAAGGGGGCCAAATGAGCAGTTCTTC.

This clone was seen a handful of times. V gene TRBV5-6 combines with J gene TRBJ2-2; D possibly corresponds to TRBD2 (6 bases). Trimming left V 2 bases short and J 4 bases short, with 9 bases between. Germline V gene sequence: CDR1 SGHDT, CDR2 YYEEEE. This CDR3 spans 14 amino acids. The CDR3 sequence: CASSLERATGELFF. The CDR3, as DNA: TGTGCCAGCAGCTTAGAGCGGGCCACCGGGGAGCTGTTTTTT.

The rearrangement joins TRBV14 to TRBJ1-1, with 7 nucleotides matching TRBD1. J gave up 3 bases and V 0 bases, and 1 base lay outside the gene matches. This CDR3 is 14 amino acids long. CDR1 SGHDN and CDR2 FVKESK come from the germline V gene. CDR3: CASSQDRGDTEAFF. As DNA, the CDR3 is TGTGCCAGCAGCCAAGACAGGGGGGACACTGAAGCTTTCTTT.

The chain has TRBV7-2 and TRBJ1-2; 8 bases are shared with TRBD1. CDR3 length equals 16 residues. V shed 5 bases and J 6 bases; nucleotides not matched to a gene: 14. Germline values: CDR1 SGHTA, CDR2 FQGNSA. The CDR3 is CASSLVRLDRVNGYTF. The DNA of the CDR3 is TGTGCCAGCAGCCTTGTGCGTCTGGACAGGGTAAATGGCTACACCTTC.

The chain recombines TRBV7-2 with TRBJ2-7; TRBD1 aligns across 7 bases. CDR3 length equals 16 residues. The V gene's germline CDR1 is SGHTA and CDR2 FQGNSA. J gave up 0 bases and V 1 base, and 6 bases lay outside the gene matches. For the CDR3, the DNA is TGTGCCAGCAGCTTAGTAGGGACAGAGCTCTCCTACGAGCAGTACTTC. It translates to CASSLVGTELSYEQYF.

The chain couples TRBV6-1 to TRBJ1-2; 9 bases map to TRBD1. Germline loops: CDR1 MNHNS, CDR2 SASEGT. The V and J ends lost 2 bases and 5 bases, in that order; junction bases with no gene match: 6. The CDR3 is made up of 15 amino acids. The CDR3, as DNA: TGTGCCAGCAGTGAACCCGACAGGGGGTCTTATGGCTACACCTTC. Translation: CASSEPDRGSYGYTF.

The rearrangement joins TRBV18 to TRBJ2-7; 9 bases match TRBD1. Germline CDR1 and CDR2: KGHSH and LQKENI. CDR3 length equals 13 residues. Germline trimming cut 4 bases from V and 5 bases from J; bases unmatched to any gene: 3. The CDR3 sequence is CASSLGQGNEQYF. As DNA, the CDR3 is TGTGCCAGCTCACTAGGACAGGGGAACGAGCAGTACTTC.

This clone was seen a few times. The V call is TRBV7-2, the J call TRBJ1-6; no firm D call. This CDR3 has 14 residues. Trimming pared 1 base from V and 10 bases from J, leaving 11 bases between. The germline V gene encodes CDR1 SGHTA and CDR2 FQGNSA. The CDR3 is CASSLVRLGSPLHF. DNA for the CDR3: TGTGCCAGCAGCTTAGTTAGGTTGGGCTCACCCCTCCACTTT.

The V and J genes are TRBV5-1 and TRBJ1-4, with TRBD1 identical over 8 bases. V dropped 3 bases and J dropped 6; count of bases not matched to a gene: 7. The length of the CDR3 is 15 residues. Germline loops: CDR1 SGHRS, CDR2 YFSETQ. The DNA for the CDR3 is TGCGCCAGCAGCTCGCAGGGGGCAACATATGAAAAACTGTTTTTT. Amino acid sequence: CASSSQGATYEKLFF.

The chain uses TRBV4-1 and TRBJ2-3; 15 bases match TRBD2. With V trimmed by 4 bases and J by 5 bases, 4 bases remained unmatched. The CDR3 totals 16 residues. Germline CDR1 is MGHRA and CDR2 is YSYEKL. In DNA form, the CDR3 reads TGCGCCAGCAGCCCCGGGACTAGCGGGGGGAGAGATACGCAGTATTTT. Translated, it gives CASSPGTSGGRDTQYF.

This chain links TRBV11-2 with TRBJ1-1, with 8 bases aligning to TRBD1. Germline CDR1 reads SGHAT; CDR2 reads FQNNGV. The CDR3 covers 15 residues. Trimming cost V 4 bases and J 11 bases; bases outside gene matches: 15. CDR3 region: CASSSNTGGVLRAFF. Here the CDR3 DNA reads TGTGCCAGCAGCTCGAACACAGGGGGGGTTCTCCGGGCTTTCTTT.

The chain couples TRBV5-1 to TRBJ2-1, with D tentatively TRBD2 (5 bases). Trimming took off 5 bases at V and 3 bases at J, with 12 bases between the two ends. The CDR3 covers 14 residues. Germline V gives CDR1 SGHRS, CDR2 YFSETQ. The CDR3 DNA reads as TGCGCCAGCAGGGTTAGCGAAAACTACAATGAGCAGTTCTTC. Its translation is CASRVSENYNEQFF.

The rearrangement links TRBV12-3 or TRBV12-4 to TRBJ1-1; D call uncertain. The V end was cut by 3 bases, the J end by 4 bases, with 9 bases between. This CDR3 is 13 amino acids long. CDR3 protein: CASSFEGGTEAFF. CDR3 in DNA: TGTGCCAGCAGTTTCGAGGGTGGCACTGAAGCTTTCTTT.

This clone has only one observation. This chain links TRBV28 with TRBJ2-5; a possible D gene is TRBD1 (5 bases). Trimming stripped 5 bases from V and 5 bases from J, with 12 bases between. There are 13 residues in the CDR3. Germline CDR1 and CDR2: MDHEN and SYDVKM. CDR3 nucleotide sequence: TGTGCCAGCAGTGCGCAGGGTCCGGAGACCCAGTACTTC. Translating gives CASSAQGPETQYF.

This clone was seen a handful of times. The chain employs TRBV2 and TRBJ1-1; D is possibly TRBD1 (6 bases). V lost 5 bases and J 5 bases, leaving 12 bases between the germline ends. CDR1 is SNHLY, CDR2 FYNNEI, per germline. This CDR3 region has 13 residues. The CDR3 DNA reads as TGTGCCAGCAGTAGACAGGAAAGAACTGAAGCTTTCTTT. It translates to CASSRQERTEAFF.

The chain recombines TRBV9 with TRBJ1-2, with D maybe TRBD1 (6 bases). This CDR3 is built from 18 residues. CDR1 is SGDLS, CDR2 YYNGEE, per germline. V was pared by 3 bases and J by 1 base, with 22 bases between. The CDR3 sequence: CASSGPNRAPSINYGYTF. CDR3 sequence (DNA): TGTGCCAGCAGCGGACCGAACAGGGCGCCCTCAATTAACTATGGCTACACCTTC.

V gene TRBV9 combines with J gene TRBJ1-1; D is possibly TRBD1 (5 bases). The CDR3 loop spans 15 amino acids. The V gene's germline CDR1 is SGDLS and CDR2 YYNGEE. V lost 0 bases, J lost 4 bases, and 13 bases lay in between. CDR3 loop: CASSVGAQGVTEAFF. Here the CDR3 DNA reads TGTGCCAGCAGCGTAGGTGCCCAAGGGGTCACTGAAGCTTTCTTT.